This T cell receptor beta chain was sequenced in a study of regulatory T cells in long-lasting Graves disease. This CDR3 is 11 amino acids long. Germline-derived CDR1 and CDR2 are DFQATT and SNEGSKA (reference sequence). The germline V and J ends were trimmed by 6 bases and 7 bases, with 10 bases remaining between them. Study results and limitations: Thyroid tissue went unstudied; only peripheral blood was examined.

Time point described: newly diagnosed GD, antithyroid drugs for less than 3 months. Following extraction of RNA from PBMCs, that RNA was used to make the TCR library. The TCR beta library used iRepertoire HTBI primers with Arm-PCR amplification of CDR3. TCRdb reprocessed the multiplex PCR reads with MiXCR, giving one entry per CDR3 protein. The repertoire holds roughly 530,000 distinct CDR3 sequences, roughly 15% seen once, with 20% to 25% in the top ten. This clonotype was picked up a small number of times. The antigen is unknown. These data are also associated with another study on T cells in Graves' hyperthyroidism and ophthalmopathy.

This TCR derives from a woman aged 35-60 years with Graves disease. Sequenced material: peripheral blood mononuclear cells (PBMCs), taken at new diagnosis, from a patient treated with antithyroid drugs. This rearrangement joins TRBV20-1 to TRBJ2-1; D is possibly TRBD1 or TRBD2 (6 bases each). CDR3 sequence: CSARDTNEQFF. The CDR3 DNA follows: TGCAGTGCGCGGGACACGAATGAGCAGTTCTTC.